The source of this T cell receptor (beta chain) is a study of blood T cell repertoires in COVID-19. This clone appeared once. The CDR3 contains 15 residues. V dropped 3 bases and J dropped 2 bases, with 13 bases sitting between them. Germline assignment: CDR1 SEHNR and CDR2 FQNEAQ (reference sequence). Original handling: Researchers report that nucleated cell counts were estimated from reference gene primer amplification. This table comes from immunoSEQ multiplex PCR, and its TCRdb copy is limited to in-frame clones, with some not included. The V and J calls and clone size were taken over from that table, and D and trimming were inferred from the DNA. The repertoire holds 200,000 or so clones, with around 89% as singletons. Across about two dozen US areas, participants ranged in age from about 18 to 100 years. The recovered donors of Cohort 3 showed two negative PCRs, clearance, or symptom resolution.

This chain links TRBV7-9 with TRBJ1-2; D is unclear. The receptor was isolated from a young woman who had recovered from COVID-19. Sequencing was performed on PBMCs or T cells enriched from blood (not recorded which). CDR3 sequence (DNA): TGTGCCAGCAGCTTGGAGGGTGCGTGGAACTATGGCTACACCTTC. It codes for CASSLEGAWNYGYTF. The complete variable domain, with remaining parts taken from reference TRBV7-9 and TRBJ1-2, reads DTGVSQNPRHKITKRGQNVTFRCDPISEHNRLYWYRQTLGQGPEFLTYFQNEAQLEKSRLLSDRFSAERPKGSFSTLEIQRTEQGDSAMYLCASSLEGAWNYGYTFGSGTRLTVV.